Here is one TCR beta chain with its context. The length of the CDR3 is 16 residues. Trimming removed 0 bases from V and 5 bases from J; junction bases left unmatched: 9. Germline CDR1 is SGHNT and CDR2 is YYREEE (reference sequence). The data are from a study of blood T cell repertoires in COVID-19. Methods used by the authors: How many nucleated cells were present was estimated from reference gene primer amplification. The data were produced by immunoSEQ multiplex PCR, yet TCRdb's version contains in-frame clones alone and is incomplete. V, J and clone size reflect that table, while D and trimming were determined from the DNA. The table shows about 470,000 clones, with about nine tenths occurring only once.

The chain has TRBV5-4 and TRBJ2-3; the match to TRBD2 covers 7 bases. Sequencing input: PBMCs or T cells enriched from blood (not recorded which). The TCR originated in a young woman who had recovered from COVID-19. The CDR3 bases are TGTGCCAGCAGCTTGGAAAGCGGGGCTTCAGGAGATACGCAGTATTTT. Its translation is CASSLESGASGDTQYF.